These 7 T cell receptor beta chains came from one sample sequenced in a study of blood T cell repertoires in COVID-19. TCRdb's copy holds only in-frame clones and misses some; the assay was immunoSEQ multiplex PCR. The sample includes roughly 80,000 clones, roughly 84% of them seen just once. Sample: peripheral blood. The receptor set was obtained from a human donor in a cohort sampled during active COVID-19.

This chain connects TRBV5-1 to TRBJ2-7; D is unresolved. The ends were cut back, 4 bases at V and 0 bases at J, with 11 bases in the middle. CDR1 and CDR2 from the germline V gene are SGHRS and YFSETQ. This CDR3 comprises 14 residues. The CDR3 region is CASSLSGFSYEQYF. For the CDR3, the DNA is TGCGCCAGCAGCCTTTCGGGTTTCTCCTACGAGCAGTACTTC.

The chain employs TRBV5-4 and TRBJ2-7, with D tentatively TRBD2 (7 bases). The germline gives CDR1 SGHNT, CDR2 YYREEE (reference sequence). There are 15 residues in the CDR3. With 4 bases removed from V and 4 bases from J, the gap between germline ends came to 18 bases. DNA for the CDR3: TGTGCCAGCAGCCCGGGGGGCGGGGGAGTTTACGAGCAGTACTTC. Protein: CASSPGGGGVYEQYF.

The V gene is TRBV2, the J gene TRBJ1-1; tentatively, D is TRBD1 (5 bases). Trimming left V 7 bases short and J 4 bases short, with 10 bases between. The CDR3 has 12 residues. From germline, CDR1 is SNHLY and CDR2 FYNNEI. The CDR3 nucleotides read TGTGCCAGCACAGGCGGGGGCACTGAAGCTTTCTTT. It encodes CASTGGGTEAFF.

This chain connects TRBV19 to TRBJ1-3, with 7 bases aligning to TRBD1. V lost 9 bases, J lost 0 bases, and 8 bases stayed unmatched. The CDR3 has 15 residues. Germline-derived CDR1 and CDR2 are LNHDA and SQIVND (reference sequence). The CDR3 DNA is TGTGCCAGCCAAAGGACAGGCAGCTCTGGAAACACCATATATTTT. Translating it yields CASQRTGSSGNTIYF. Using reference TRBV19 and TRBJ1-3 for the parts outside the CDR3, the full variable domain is DGGITQSPKYLFRKEGQNVTLSCEQNLNHDAMYWYRQDPGQGLRLIYYSQIVNDFQKGDIAEGYSVSREKKESFPLTVTSAQKNPTAFYLCASQRTGSSGNTIYFGEGSWLTVV.

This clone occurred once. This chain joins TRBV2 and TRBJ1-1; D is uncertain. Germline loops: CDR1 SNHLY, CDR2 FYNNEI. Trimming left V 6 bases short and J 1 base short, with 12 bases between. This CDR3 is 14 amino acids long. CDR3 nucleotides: TGTGCCAGCAGCCGACGGGAACAGAACACTGAAGCTTTCTTT. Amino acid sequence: CASSRREQNTEAFF.

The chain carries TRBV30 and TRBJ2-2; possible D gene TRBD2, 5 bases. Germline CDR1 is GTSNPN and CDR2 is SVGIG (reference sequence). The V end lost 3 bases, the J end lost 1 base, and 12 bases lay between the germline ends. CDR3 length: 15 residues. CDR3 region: CAWRQDGLNTGELFF. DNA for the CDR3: TGTGCCTGGAGGCAGGACGGACTGAACACCGGGGAGCTGTTTTTT. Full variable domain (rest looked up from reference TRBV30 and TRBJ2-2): SQTIHQWPATLVQPVGSPLSLECTVEGTSNPNLYWYRQAAGRGLQLLFYSVGIGQISSEVPQNLSASRPQDRQFILSSKKLLLSDSGFYLCAWRQDGLNTGELFFGEGSRLTVL.

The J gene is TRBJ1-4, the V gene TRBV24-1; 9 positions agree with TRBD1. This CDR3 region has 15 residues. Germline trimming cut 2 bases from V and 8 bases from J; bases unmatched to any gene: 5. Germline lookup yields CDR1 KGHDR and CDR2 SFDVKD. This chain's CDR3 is CATSDSGQGGEKLFF. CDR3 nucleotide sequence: TGTGCCACCAGTGATTCGGGACAGGGTGGGGAAAAACTGTTTTTT.